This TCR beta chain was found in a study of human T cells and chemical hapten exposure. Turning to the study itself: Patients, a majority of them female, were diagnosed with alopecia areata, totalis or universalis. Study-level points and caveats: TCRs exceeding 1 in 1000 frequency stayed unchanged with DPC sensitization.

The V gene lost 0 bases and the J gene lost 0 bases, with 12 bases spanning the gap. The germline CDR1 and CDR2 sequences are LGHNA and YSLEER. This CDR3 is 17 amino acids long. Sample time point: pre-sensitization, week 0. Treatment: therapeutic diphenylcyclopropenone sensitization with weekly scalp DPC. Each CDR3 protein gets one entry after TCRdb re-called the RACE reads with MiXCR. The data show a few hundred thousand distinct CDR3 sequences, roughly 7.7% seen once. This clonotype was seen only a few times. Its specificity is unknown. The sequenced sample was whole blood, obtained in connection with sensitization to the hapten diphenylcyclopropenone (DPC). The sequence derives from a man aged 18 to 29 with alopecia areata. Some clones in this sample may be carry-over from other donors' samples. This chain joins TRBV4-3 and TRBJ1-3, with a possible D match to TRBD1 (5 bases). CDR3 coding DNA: TGCGCCAGCAGCCAAGAAGCAGGGCTCTACTCTGGAAACACCATATATTTT. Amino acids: CASSQEAGLYSGNTIYF.